This passage covers 11 T cell receptor beta chains from one sample sequenced in a study of blood T cell repertoires in COVID-19. Sequencing used immunoSEQ multiplex PCR; TCRdb keeps in-frame clones, though not all of them. This sample yields 150,000 to 200,000 clones, of which about 85% are seen a single time; 8% belongs to the top ten. Sequencing was carried out using PBMCs or T cells enriched from blood (not recorded which). The origin of the receptors is a woman aged 45-65 years who had recovered from COVID-19.

The chain carries TRBV14 and TRBJ2-7; 9 nucleotides agree with TRBD1. The CDR3 runs 15 residues. Germline CDR1 and CDR2: SGHDN and FVKESK. J lost 3 bases, V lost 1 base, and 4 bases had no gene match. This CDR3 is CASSQAGQGHYEQYF. The CDR3 bases are TGTGCCAGCAGCCAAGCGGGACAGGGTCACTACGAGCAGTACTTC.

The chain employs TRBV18 and TRBJ2-5, with TRBD1 matching 10 bases. This CDR3 contains 17 residues. Losses at the gene ends were 0 bases for V and 4 bases for J; bases not matched to a gene: 8. Germline-derived CDR1 and CDR2 are KGHSH and LQKENI. CDR3 sequence reads: CASSPPIGTGAPETQYF. Written as DNA, the CDR3 is TGTGCCAGCTCACCACCTATCGGGACAGGGGCCCCAGAGACCCAGTACTTC.

This chain joins TRBV27 and TRBJ2-1; 10 nucleotides agree with TRBD2. The V gene end was trimmed by 4 bases and the J gene end by 3 bases; junction bases not matched to a gene: 3. Looked up from germline, CDR1 is MNHEY and CDR2 is SMNVEV (reference sequence). This CDR3 has 15 residues. The CDR3 nucleotides read TGTGCCAGCAGTTCTTCTAGCGGGGGCTACAATGAGCAGTTCTTC. Encoded protein: CASSSSSGGYNEQFF.

This clone has more than one count but fewer than ten. The J gene is TRBJ1-6, the V gene TRBV27, with TRBD1 matching over 7 bases. There are 14 residues in the CDR3. V dropped 4 bases and J dropped 5; count of bases not matched to a gene: 2. In germline, CDR1 is MNHEY, CDR2 SMNVEV (reference sequence). In nucleotides, the CDR3 is TGTGCCAGCAGTTCGGGACAGAATAATTCACCCCTCCACTTT. Translating it yields CASSSGQNNSPLHF.

The chain is built from TRBV19 and TRBJ2-5; 7 bases match TRBD1. The CDR3 has 13 residues. Germline CDR1 and CDR2: LNHDA and SQIVND (reference sequence). The ends lost 9 bases at V and 5 bases at J; junction bases unmatched: 9. CDR3 DNA sequence: TGTGCCAGCCGCCGACAGGGCGGGGAGACCCAGTACTTC. This codes for CASRRQGGETQYF.

The chain joins TRBV5-4 to TRBJ1-2, with 9 bases aligning to TRBD1. The CDR3 spans 13 residues. Germline CDR1 and CDR2: SGHNT and YYREEE (reference sequence). V dropped 4 bases and J dropped 6; count of bases not matched to a gene: 4. The CDR3 loop is CASSTTGGDGYTF. CDR3 coding DNA: TGTGCCAGCAGCACGACAGGGGGGGATGGCTACACCTTC.

This rearrangement joins TRBV4-1 to TRBJ1-3; 8 bases agree with TRBD1. CDR3 length: 16 amino acids. Per germline, CDR1 MGHRA and CDR2 YSYEKL. J was trimmed by 4 bases and V by 4 bases; bases with no gene match: 9. The CDR3 DNA is TGCGCCAGCAGCCGCGGGGTCGGGACAGGAGGAAACACCATATATTTT. Translated, it gives CASSRGVGTGGNTIYF.

The rearrangement links TRBV9 to TRBJ1-1; D remains unclear. The CDR3 runs 15 residues. Germline-derived CDR1 and CDR2 are SGDLS and YYNGEE. V was clipped by 5 bases and J by 4 bases, with 18 bases between them. The CDR3 region is CASRPPLLGVTEAFF. DNA of the CDR3: TGTGCCAGCAGACCTCCCCTGTTGGGAGTCACTGAAGCTTTCTTT.

This chain uses TRBV10-3 with TRBJ2-2; 8 nucleotides match TRBD2. The CDR3 totals 16 residues. Germline assignment: CDR1 ENHRY and CDR2 SYGVKD. Losses at the gene ends were 3 bases for V and 3 bases for J; bases not matched to a gene: 6. The CDR3 DNA follows: TGTGCCATCAGTGAAAGGAGCGGGAGTGACACCGGGGAGCTGTTTTTT. This gives the protein CAISERSGSDTGELFF.

This chain links TRBV3-1 (or the pseudogene TRBV3-2) with TRBJ1-6; weak D call: TRBD1 (6 bases). Trimming left V 5 bases short and J 9 bases short, with 14 bases between. This CDR3 contains 14 residues. Germline V gene lookup returns CDR1 LGHDT and CDR2 YNNKEL (reference sequence). The CDR3 reads CASSAQGRRSPLHF. Here the CDR3 DNA reads TGTGCCAGCAGCGCACAGGGTAGACGTTCACCCCTCCACTTT.

The chain is built from TRBV12-3 or TRBV12-4 and TRBJ1-4; D gene unclear. CDR3 length: 12 amino acids. V was trimmed by 7 bases and J by 5 bases, leaving 8 bases between them. CDR3 sequence: CASTVRNEKLFF. CDR3 coding DNA: TGTGCCAGCACCGTCAGAAATGAAAAACTGTTTTTT.